Described below is a single T cell receptor (beta chain) sequence and its context. Its target is not known. Per the germline V gene, CDR1 is SGHNT and CDR2 is YYREEE (reference sequence). V was clipped by 2 bases and J by 0 bases, with 9 bases between them. This CDR3 comprises 14 residues. This sample is drawn from a study of beta chain features in type 1 diabetes. The study's findings and limits: Because the template was cDNA, high-expressing cells might be over-represented.

Expressed TCRB transcripts were sequenced because the entire RNA isolate underwent reverse transcription. Data came from immunoSEQ multiplex PCR; TCRdb stores just in-frame clones and leaves some out. The sample contains around 180,000 clones, around 13% of which appear only once. This clonotype was sampled from a woman under 30 in good health. Sequencing was carried out using central memory CD4+ T cells from blood. The rearrangement joins TRBV5-4 to TRBJ2-7, with TRBD2 as a possible D gene (6 bases). In DNA form, the CDR3 reads TGTGCCAGCAGCTTCCTCGGGGGCTCCTACGAGCAGTACTTC. As protein: CASSFLGGSYEQYF.